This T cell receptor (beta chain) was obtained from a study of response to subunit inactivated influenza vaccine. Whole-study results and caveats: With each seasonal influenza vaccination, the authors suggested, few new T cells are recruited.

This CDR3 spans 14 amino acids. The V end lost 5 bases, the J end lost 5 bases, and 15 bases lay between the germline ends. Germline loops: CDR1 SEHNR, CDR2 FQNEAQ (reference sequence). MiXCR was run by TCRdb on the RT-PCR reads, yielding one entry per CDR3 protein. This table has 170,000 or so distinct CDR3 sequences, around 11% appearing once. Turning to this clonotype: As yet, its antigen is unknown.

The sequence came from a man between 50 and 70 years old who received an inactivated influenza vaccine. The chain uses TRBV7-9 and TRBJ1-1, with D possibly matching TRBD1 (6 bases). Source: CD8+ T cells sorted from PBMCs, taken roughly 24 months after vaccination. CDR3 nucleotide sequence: TGTGCCAGCAGCCCAGGGGTTCTGGGTACTGAAGCTTTCTTT. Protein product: CASSPGVLGTEAFF. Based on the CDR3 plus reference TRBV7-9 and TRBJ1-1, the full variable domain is DTGVSQNPRHKITKRGQNVTFRCDPISEHNRLYWYRQTLGQGPEFLTYFQNEAQLEKSRLLSDRFSAERPKGSFSTLEIQRTEQGDSAMYLCASSPGVLGTEAFFGQGTRLTVV.